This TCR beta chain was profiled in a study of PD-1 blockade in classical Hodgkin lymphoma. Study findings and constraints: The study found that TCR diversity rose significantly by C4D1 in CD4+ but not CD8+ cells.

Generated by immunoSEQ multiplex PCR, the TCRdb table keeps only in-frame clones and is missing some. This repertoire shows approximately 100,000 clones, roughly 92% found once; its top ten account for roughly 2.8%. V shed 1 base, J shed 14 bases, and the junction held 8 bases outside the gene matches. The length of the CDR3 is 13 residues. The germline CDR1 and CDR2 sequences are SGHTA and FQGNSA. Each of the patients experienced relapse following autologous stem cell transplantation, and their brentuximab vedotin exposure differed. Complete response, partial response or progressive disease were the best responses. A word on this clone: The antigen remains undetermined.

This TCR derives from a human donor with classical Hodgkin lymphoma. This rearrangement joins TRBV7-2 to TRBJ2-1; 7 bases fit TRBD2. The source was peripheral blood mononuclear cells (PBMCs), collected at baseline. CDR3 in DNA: TGTGCCAGCAGCTTAGATCCGGGACTACCAAAGTTCTTC. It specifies CASSLDPGLPKFF.